This passage covers 7 T cell receptor beta chains from one sample sequenced in a study of control samples from healthy donors and cancer patients. Libraries were prepared by immunoSEQ multiplex PCR; TCRdb keeps only in-frame clonotypes and omits some of them. The sample holds around 50,000 clones, about nine tenths seen once. The material sequenced was PBMCs. The receptors were sampled from a man aged 35-49 years with colorectal cancer.

This chain joins TRBV6-1 and TRBJ2-5, with 10 bases aligning to TRBD2. Germline lookup yields CDR1 MNHNS and CDR2 SASEGT. Losses at the gene ends were 1 base for V and 4 bases for J; bases not matched to a gene: 9. This CDR3 comprises 17 residues. Here the CDR3 reads CASSEGLKREGTETQYF. The CDR3 nucleotides read TGTGCCAGCAGTGAAGGTCTAAAGCGGGAGGGAACAGAGACCCAGTACTTC.

The rearrangement uses TRBV3-1 (or the pseudogene TRBV3-2) and TRBJ2-7; 8 bases are shared with TRBD2. The CDR3 is 14 amino acids. The V and J ends lost 1 base and 4 bases, in that order; junction bases with no gene match: 3. The germline V gene encodes CDR1 LGHDT and CDR2 YNNKEL (reference sequence). The CDR3 nucleotides read TGTGCCAGCAGCCAAGTAACTAGCGGTTACGAGCAGTACTTC. This sequence encodes CASSQVTSGYEQYF.

The rearrangement uses TRBV28 and TRBJ2-7; either TRBD1 or TRBD2 may supply D (5 bases each). The V and J ends lost 5 bases and 3 bases respectively, with 17 bases between them. The CDR3 spans 15 residues. The germline gives CDR1 MDHEN, CDR2 SYDVKM. CDR3 loop: CASSPRDRFLYEQYF. The CDR3 DNA follows: TGTGCCAGCAGTCCCCGGGACCGATTCCTCTACGAGCAGTACTTC.

The chain links TRBV10-2 to TRBJ2-7; D may be TRBD1 (6 bases). Trimming stripped 7 bases from V and 2 bases from J, with 18 bases between. CDR3 size: 15 residues. Looked up from germline, CDR1 is WSHSY and CDR2 is SAAADI. CDR3 in amino acids: CASTIDDRPPYEQYF. The CDR3 DNA follows: TGCGCCAGCACCATCGACGACAGGCCACCCTACGAGCAGTACTTC.

This chain joins TRBV30 and TRBJ2-2; tentative D call: TRBD1 (5 bases). This CDR3 has 16 residues. Trimming left V 1 base short and J 7 bases short, with 19 bases between. CDR1 is GTSNPN and CDR2 is SVGIG in the germline V gene (reference sequence). CDR3 loop: CAWSALMDTSGGELFF. Written as DNA, the CDR3 is TGTGCCTGGAGTGCCCTCATGGACACTTCTGGCGGGGAGCTGTTTTTT.

A single count supports this clone. The chain couples TRBV6-5 to TRBJ1-5; 7 bases map to TRBD1. Looked up from germline, CDR1 is MNHEY and CDR2 is SVGAGI. With 5 bases clipped from V and 5 bases from J, the junction kept 6 bases outside the gene matches. The CDR3 is 14 amino acids. The CDR3 sequence: CASSLAQGYQPQHF. In DNA form, the CDR3 reads TGTGCCAGCAGTCTCGCACAGGGGTATCAGCCCCAGCATTTT.

The V gene is TRBV15, the J gene TRBJ2-2; possibly TRBD1 for D (6 bases). CDR3 length equals 14 residues. The V gene lost 6 bases and the J gene lost 2 bases, with 10 bases spanning the gap. The germline V gene encodes CDR1 LNHNV and CDR2 YYDKDF (reference sequence). CDR3 sequence: CATRTGRNTGELFF. CDR3 DNA sequence: TGTGCCACCAGAACAGGGCGCAACACCGGGGAGCTGTTTTTT.